This section outlines one TCR beta chain sequence together with its context. Its antigen remains unknown. The ends lost 5 bases at V and 1 base at J; junction bases unmatched: 6. CDR3 length: 15 residues. Germline V gene lookup returns CDR1 SGHRS and CDR2 YFSETQ. This entry is derived from a study of radiotherapy plus CTLA-4 blockade in lung cancer. Study at large: Objective responses were documented in 15% to 20% of patients, with disease control in approximately 31%. Study conclusions and caveats: Per reports, early blood T cell clone dynamics, plus interferon-beta, forecast response most strongly. TCR clones originating in tumors grew in number in blood after radiotherapy plus ipilimumab.

Sequenced by immunoSEQ multiplex PCR; TCRdb stores in-frame clones only, minus some. This table holds roughly 110,000 clones, about 85% found once. Sequenced material: peripheral blood, taken from a patient treated with radiotherapy plus ipilimumab. The chain couples TRBV5-1 to TRBJ2-7, with TRBD2 matching over 10 bases. The origin of this receptor is a human donor with non-small cell lung cancer that progressed on radiotherapy plus ipilimumab. Some clones in this sample may be carry-over from other donors' samples. CDR3 sequence: CASSISGGYSYEQYF. The CDR3, as DNA: TGCGCCAGCAGTATTAGCGGGGGGTATTCCTACGAGCAGTACTTC. Full variable domain (outside the CDR3, taken from reference TRBV5-1 and TRBJ2-7): KAGVTQTPRYLIKTRGQQVTLSCSPISGHRSVSWYQQTPGQGLQFLFEYFSETQRNKGNFPGRFSGRQFSNSRSEMNVSTLELGDSALYLCASSISGGYSYEQYFGPGTRLTVT.